This T cell receptor beta chain appears in the sequencing data of a study of T cells after yellow fever vaccination. Study-wide results and limits: Reappearance after the booster was observed for most primary-vaccination clones (roughly 97% CD4, almost 90% CD8).

V lost 0 bases to trimming and J lost 5 bases, with 13 bases between them. Germline V gene sequence: CDR1 SGHRS, CDR2 YFSETQ. The CDR3 runs 15 residues. With respect to this clonotype: As yet, its antigen is unknown.

It was through 5'RACE template switching that TCR cDNA was made, with a universal primer site and UMIs added. MiXCR, applied by TCRdb to the 5' RACE reads, yields one record per CDR3 protein. The data contain about 580,000 distinct CDR3 sequences, roughly 17% of them singletons. V gene TRBV5-1 combines with J gene TRBJ2-3; tentative D call: TRBD2 (6 bases). This TCR came from a man aged 18 to 30 who received the YFV17D yellow fever vaccine. The specimen comprised PBMCs, sampled 5 to 6 days after the first yellow fever vaccination. CDR3 DNA sequence: TGCGCCAGCAGCTTGGCCAAGGGACTCCAAGATACGCAGTATTTT. It encodes CASSLAKGLQDTQYF.